This TCR beta chain emerged from a study of tumor-infiltrating lymphocytes in oesophageal squamous cell carcinoma. This CDR3 has 14 amino acids. CDR1 is SGHTA, CDR2 FQGNSA, per germline. MiXCR, run by TCRdb on the PCR reads, gives a single entry per CDR3 protein. The sample contains about 11,000 distinct CDR3 sequences, over 50% of which appear only once. A word on this clonotype: A junction end diverges from the germline sequence, so it may reflect a read error.

The sequenced sample was esophageal tumor tissue. This sequence joins TRBV7-2 and TRBJ2-7, with 9 bases fitting TRBD1. The receptor's source is a male donor with esophageal squamous cell carcinoma. CDR3 sequence (DNA): TGTGTCAGCACCAGGGGGGGACAGGGTCACGAGCAGTACTTC. Translating gives CVSTRGGQGHEQYF.